This TCR beta chain was found in a study of breast tumors, draining lymph nodes, adjacent tissues. In TCRdb, the multiplex PCR reads were re-called with MiXCR into one record per CDR3 protein. The profile shows around 170,000 distinct CDR3 sequences, approximately 30% of them singletons. Germline V CDR1 and CDR2: LGHDT, YNNKEL (reference sequence). V was cut by 2 bases and J by 6 bases, with 7 bases left in between. The CDR3 loop spans 13 amino acids. Findings of the study overall: Luminal-like breast cancer showed significantly higher tumor–nontumor repertoire similarity than basal-like. The data were judged consistent with most tumor T cells coming from lymph node and expanding in tumor. Tumors had less TCR diversity than lymph nodes, more than nontumor tissue.

The lymph nodes were axillary draining lymph nodes from breast cancer patients. This clonotype was detected many times. What it binds is unknown. Sample: axillary lymph node tissue. The gene calls are TRBV3-1 and TRBJ2-2; D perhaps matches TRBD1 (5 bases). This sequence originates from a female donor with breast cancer. Some clones in this sample may be carry-over from other donors' samples. CDR3 in DNA: TGTGCCAGCAGCCAACAGGGTTCCGGGGAGCTGTTTTTT. As protein: CASSQQGSGELFF.